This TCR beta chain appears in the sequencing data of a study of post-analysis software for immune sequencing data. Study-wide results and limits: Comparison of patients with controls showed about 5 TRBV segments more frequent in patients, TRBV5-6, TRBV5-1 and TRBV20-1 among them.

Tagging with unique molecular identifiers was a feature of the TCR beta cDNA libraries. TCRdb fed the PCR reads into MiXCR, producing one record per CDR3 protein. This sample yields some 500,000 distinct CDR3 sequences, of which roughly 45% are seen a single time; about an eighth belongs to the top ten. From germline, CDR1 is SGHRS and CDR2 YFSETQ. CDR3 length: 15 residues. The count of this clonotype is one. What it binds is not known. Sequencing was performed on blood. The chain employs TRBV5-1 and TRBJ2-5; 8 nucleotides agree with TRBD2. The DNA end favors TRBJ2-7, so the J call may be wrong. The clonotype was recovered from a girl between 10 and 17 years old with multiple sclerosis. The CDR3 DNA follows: TGCGCCAGCAGCTCGATAACTAGCGGCTCCTACGAGCAGTACTTC. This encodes CASSSITSGSYEQYF.